This TCR beta chain originates from a study of cytomegalovirus exposure and HLA in healthy donors. Study results and caveats: The study put 150 or so TCR beta chains on its list as cytomegalovirus-associated.

This CDR3 has 15 residues. With 8 bases removed from V and 5 bases from J, the gap between germline ends came to 19 bases. The germline gives CDR1 SGHVS, CDR2 FNYEAQ. Donors had nominal health at sampling but likely had unrecorded immune exposures. Concerning this clone: The antigen is unknown.

PCR primers comprised 60 Vbeta and 13 Jbeta primers. Libraries were prepared by immunoSEQ multiplex PCR; TCRdb keeps only in-frame clonotypes and omits some of them. The sample consists of about 140,000 clones, nearly 80% of them appearing once. The chain has TRBV7-6 and TRBJ2-1; D gene unclear. The receptor was isolated from a man aged 25-45 years in good health and CMV-seronegative. Sequences were obtained from PBMCs. CDR3 amino acids: CASVYPFSSHNEQFF. The DNA of the CDR3 is TGTGCCAGCGTTTATCCGTTCTCGTCCCACAATGAGCAGTTCTTC.